A single sample gave rise to the 31 T cell receptor beta chains below, sequenced in a study of chemoradiotherapy in HPV16-positive cancers. Sequenced by immunoSEQ multiplex PCR; TCRdb stores in-frame clones only, minus some. The top ten hold under 3% of the sample, which has more than 1,000 clones, roughly nine tenths seen once. The source material was tumor tissue, sampled from a patient who underwent chemoradiotherapy. All receptors come from a human donor with HPV-associated anogenital cancer.

The rearrangement links TRBV5-6 to TRBJ2-2; D not certain. CDR1 SGHDT and CDR2 YYEEEE come from the germline V gene. The CDR3 extends over 12 amino acids. V lost 2 bases and J lost 5, with 4 bases in between. The CDR3 DNA is TGTGCCAGCAGCTTCTTTACCGGGGAGCTGTTTTTT. This translates into CASSFFTGELFF.

The chain couples TRBV5-4 to TRBJ1-2; D is perhaps TRBD1 (5 bases). Deletions cut 1 base from V and 4 bases from J, with 11 bases between. In germline, CDR1 is SGHNT, CDR2 YYREEE (reference sequence). The CDR3 contains 14 residues. The CDR3 is CASSLRGYSYGYTF. The DNA for the CDR3 is TGTGCCAGCAGCTTGCGGGGGTATAGCTATGGCTACACCTTC.

V and J are TRBV19 and TRBJ1-6; 11 nucleotides match TRBD1. V trimming: 9 bases; J trimming: 7 bases; junction bases outside the gene matches: 5. In germline, CDR1 is LNHDA, CDR2 SQIVND (reference sequence). The CDR3 covers 14 residues. The CDR3 DNA is TGTGCCAGCTCCCGGGACAGGGGGAATTCACCCCTCCACTTT. Protein: CASSRDRGNSPLHF.

This clone was observed a single time. The CDR3 nucleotides read TGTGCCAGCAGCGAAGGGGTGGGGGGCAACAATGAGCAGTTCTTC. As protein: CASSEGVGGNNEQFF. The V and J genes are TRBV7-2 and TRBJ2-1; D may be TRBD1 or TRBD2 (6 bases each). The germline gives CDR1 SGHTA, CDR2 FQGNSA. Trimming removed 5 bases at V and 5 bases at J, with 16 bases between. The CDR3 runs to 15 residues.

V gene TRBV6-1 combines with J gene TRBJ2-3, with D perhaps TRBD1 or TRBD2 (7 bases each). This CDR3 contains 14 residues. The V gene lost 9 bases and the J gene lost 7 bases, with 20 bases spanning the gap. The germline CDR1 and CDR2 sequences are MNHNS and SASEGT. CDR3: CASERDRAQNTQYF. DNA for the CDR3: TGTGCCAGTGAGCGGGACAGAGCACAGAATACGCAGTATTTT.

The gene calls are TRBV4-3 and TRBJ1-1, with 10 bases aligning to TRBD1. The V gene's germline CDR1 is LGHNA and CDR2 YSLEER. Unmatched junction bases numbered 11, after V lost 1 base and J lost 3 bases. The CDR3 totals 18 residues. In DNA, the CDR3 is TGCGCCAGCAGCCAAGGACTGACAGGGGGCGTCAGGGACACTGAAGCTTTCTTT. Encoded protein: CASSQGLTGGVRDTEAFF.

The chain has TRBV14 and TRBJ1-4; TRBD1 matches at 7 bases. Germline CDR1 reads SGHDN; CDR2 reads FVKESK. Trimming cost V 6 bases and J 6 bases; bases outside gene matches: 7. The CDR3 contains 14 residues. This CDR3 is CASSRGQEYEKLFF. The DNA for the CDR3 is TGTGCCAGCAGTCGAGGACAGGAGTATGAAAAACTGTTTTTT.

The J gene is TRBJ1-5, the V gene TRBV30; D is unclear. There are 14 residues in the CDR3. The V end was cut by 5 bases, the J end by 2 bases, with 13 bases between. Germline values: CDR1 GTSNPN, CDR2 SVGIG (reference sequence). CDR3 DNA sequence: TGTGCCTGGGGACCCTCGTGGGGCAATCAGCCCCAGCATTTT. Translating it yields CAWGPSWGNQPQHF. The whole variable domain, filled in from reference TRBV30 and TRBJ1-5, reads SQTIHQWPATLVQPVGSPLSLECTVEGTSNPNLYWYRQAAGRGLQLLFYSVGIGQISSEVPQNLSASRPQDRQFILSSKKLLLSDSGFYLCAWGPSWGNQPQHFGDGTRLSIL.

This chain joins TRBV11-2 and TRBJ2-2, with D uncertain. V was trimmed by 5 bases and J by 8 bases, leaving 18 bases between them. Per germline, CDR1 SGHAT and CDR2 FQNNGV. The CDR3 is made up of 15 amino acids. The CDR3 DNA reads as TGTGCCAGCAGCCGGGCCCAGGAAGTGTGGGGGGAGCTGTTTTTT. This gives the protein CASSRAQEVWGELFF.

The V and J genes are TRBV2 and TRBJ1-4, with 8 bases identical to TRBD1. The germline V gene encodes CDR1 SNHLY and CDR2 FYNNEI. The CDR3 has 14 residues. V was clipped by 6 bases and J by 8 bases; unmatched bases: 8. The chain's CDR3 is CASSPGGVGEKLFF. The CDR3 coding sequence is TGTGCCAGCAGCCCAGGGGGCGTAGGGGAAAAACTGTTTTTT.

The chain employs TRBV4-1 and TRBJ2-5, with unresolved D. Per the germline V gene, CDR1 is MGHRA and CDR2 is YSYEKL. Trimming removed 3 bases from V and 5 bases from J, with 7 bases in between. This CDR3 is built from 12 residues. CDR3 DNA: TGCGCCAGCAGCCATTCCTGGGAGACCCAGTACTTC. It specifies CASSHSWETQYF.

The chain has TRBV30 and TRBJ2-1, with D hard to call. Germline V gene data show CDR1 as GTSNPN and CDR2 as SVGIG (reference sequence). The length of the CDR3 is 11 residues. V lost 0 bases and J lost 7, with 4 bases in between. The CDR3 is CAWSVLNEQFF. The CDR3 DNA sequence: TGTGCCTGGAGTGTACTTAATGAGCAGTTCTTC.

The V gene is TRBV6-5, the J gene TRBJ1-6; D is undetermined. Germline lookup yields CDR1 MNHEY and CDR2 SVGAGI. CDR3 size: 14 residues. The V and J ends lost 11 bases and 0 bases respectively, with 11 bases between them. The CDR3 DNA sequence: TGTGCCTCGCGGGGTTTCTCCTATAATTCACCCCTCCACTTT. Translated: CASRGFSYNSPLHF.

The rearrangement joins TRBV2 to TRBJ1-1; the D is unclear. This CDR3 has 13 residues. V dropped 4 bases and J dropped 1 base, with 7 bases sitting between them. Germline V gene sequence: CDR1 SNHLY, CDR2 FYNNEI. DNA for the CDR3: TGTGCCAGCAGTGTTGAGCAGAACACTGAAGCTTTCTTT. Its protein is CASSVEQNTEAFF.

The chain joins TRBV6-6 to TRBJ2-5, with no clear D. The CDR3 covers 11 residues. V gave up 2 bases and J gave up 5 bases, with 3 bases separating them. Germline V gives CDR1 MNHNY, CDR2 SVGAGI (reference sequence). CDR3: CASSYGETQYF. The CDR3 DNA reads as TGTGCCAGCAGTTACGGTGAGACCCAGTACTTC.

The V gene is TRBV28, the J gene TRBJ1-5; 7 bases line up with TRBD1. Germline V lookup: CDR1 MDHEN, CDR2 SYDVKM. This CDR3 has 16 residues. Unmatched junction bases numbered 9, after V lost 6 bases and J lost 1 base. The CDR3 nucleotides are TGTGCCAGCAGGTTCACAGGGGACCTAAGCAATCAGCCCCAGCATTTT. Translated, it gives CASRFTGDLSNQPQHF.

As DNA, the CDR3 is TGTGCCTGGAGTGTGGGCTCTAATGAAAAACTGTTTTTT. This encodes CAWSVGSNEKLFF. The chain employs TRBV30 and TRBJ1-4; D not certain. Looked up from germline, CDR1 is GTSNPN and CDR2 is SVGIG (reference sequence). V lost 0 bases, J lost 3 bases, and 5 bases lay in between. The CDR3 sequence is 13 residues long.

The chain recombines TRBV7-2 with TRBJ1-3, with no clear D. The CDR3 runs 15 residues. CDR1 is SGHTA and CDR2 is FQGNSA in the germline V gene. V was pared by 2 bases and J by 0 bases, with 8 bases between. CDR3 sequence reads: CASSLSASSGNTIYF. The CDR3 nucleotides read TGTGCCAGCAGCTTATCGGCTTCCTCTGGAAACACCATATATTTT.

This chain connects TRBV19 to TRBJ1-1; D ambiguous. CDR1 is LNHDA and CDR2 is SQIVND in the germline V gene (reference sequence). Trimming cost V 6 bases and J 0 bases, with 14 bases left between them. The CDR3 has 15 residues. The CDR3 sequence: CASRLVGMVNTEAFF. The DNA of the CDR3 is TGTGCCAGTAGACTTGTCGGAATGGTGAACACTGAAGCTTTCTTT.

The CDR3 spells CAWSVKTPGHQPQHF. CDR3 coding DNA: TGTGCCTGGAGTGTAAAGACTCCGGGCCATCAGCCCCAGCATTTT. This rearrangement joins TRBV30 to TRBJ1-5, with D unclear. V gave up 0 bases and J gave up 5 bases, with 14 bases separating them. The CDR3 length is 15 residues. Germline CDR1 and CDR2: GTSNPN and SVGIG (reference sequence).

This clone was seen a single time. The chain is built from TRBV7-9 and TRBJ2-2; D is ambiguous. V was shortened by 3 bases and J by 1 base, with 6 bases between the two germline ends. Germline V gives CDR1 SEHNR, CDR2 FQNEAQ (reference sequence). This CDR3 region has 14 residues. DNA for the CDR3: TGTGCCAGCAGCTTGGGTGTGAACACCGGGGAGCTGTTTTTT. Translation gives CASSLGVNTGELFF.

For the CDR3, the DNA is TGTGCCAGCAGCCCCGCAGGGACAAGCTCTGGAAACACCATATATTTT. As protein: CASSPAGTSSGNTIYF. The genes are TRBV7-6 and TRBJ1-3; maybe TRBD1 (6 bases). Per germline, CDR1 SGHVS and CDR2 FNYEAQ. The ends were cut back, 5 bases at V and 0 bases at J, with 14 bases in the middle. CDR3 size: 16 residues.

The CDR3 DNA is TGTGCCAGCAGCTTAGAGTATCAGTCTAGGATAACTTCGTCAGCTTTCTTT. It translates to CASSLEYQSRITSSAFF. The chain joins TRBV7-8 to TRBJ1-1, with D unclear. Germline-derived CDR1 and CDR2 are SGHVS and FQNEAQ. V lost 1 base, J lost 10 bases, and 25 bases lay in between. CDR3 size: 17 residues.

The chain links TRBV15 to TRBJ2-7; D is unresolved. Germline V lookup: CDR1 LNHNV, CDR2 YYDKDF (reference sequence). This CDR3 contains 14 residues. V was shortened by 5 bases and J by 0 bases, with 11 bases between the two germline ends. In nucleotides, the CDR3 is TGTGCCACCAGCCCCAGGCGGAGCTCCTACGAGCAGTACTTC. Protein product: CATSPRRSSYEQYF.

The chain couples TRBV6-5 to TRBJ1-4; no clear D gene. Trimming pared 2 bases from V and 7 bases from J, leaving 8 bases between. This CDR3 comprises 13 residues. Germline-derived CDR1 and CDR2 are MNHEY and SVGAGI. The CDR3: CASSYLGSEKLFF. CDR3 nucleotide sequence: TGTGCCAGCAGTTACCTGGGGTCTGAAAAACTGTTTTTT.

V is TRBV10-3 and J is TRBJ2-1; TRBD1 matches 9 bases. Trimming at V came to 3 bases and at J to 5 bases, leaving 8 bases not matched to a gene. Germline-derived CDR1 and CDR2 are ENHRY and SYGVKD. This CDR3 comprises 16 residues. Here the CDR3 DNA reads TGTGCCATCAGTGACAGTAGACAGGGGGTCGACAATGAGCAGTTCTTC. Residues: CAISDSRQGVDNEQFF.

This chain links TRBV30 with TRBJ2-3; a possible D gene is TRBD2 (6 bases). The germline CDR1 and CDR2 sequences are GTSNPN and SVGIG (reference sequence). V shed 5 bases and J shed 2 bases, with 11 bases lying between them. There are 13 residues in the CDR3. CDR3 sequence: CAWGRGNTDTQYF. In DNA, the CDR3 is TGTGCCTGGGGGCGGGGCAACACAGATACGCAGTATTTT.

This chain connects TRBV10-3 to TRBJ2-6; D might be TRBD1 (6 bases). The V end was cut by 2 bases, the J end by 4 bases, with 15 bases between. The germline CDR1 and CDR2 sequences are ENHRY and SYGVKD. This CDR3 is built from 17 residues. The CDR3 nucleotides read TGTGCCATCAGTGAGGCTACTTACAGGGCCGGGGCCAACGTCCTGACTTTC. It translates to CAISEATYRAGANVLTF.

The rearrangement links TRBV5-8 to TRBJ2-1; 7 bases match TRBD1. CDR3 length: 15 residues. The germline V gene encodes CDR1 SGHTS and CDR2 YDEGEE. The junction had 6 bases not matched to a gene; V was cut back by 4 bases and J by 2 bases. CDR3 sequence: CASSPGQRTYNEQFF. The DNA of the CDR3 is TGTGCCAGCAGCCCGGGACAGCGTACCTACAATGAGCAGTTCTTC.

The chain couples TRBV5-1 to TRBJ1-5; possibly TRBD1 for D (5 bases). CDR3 size: 14 residues. The V gene's germline CDR1 is SGHRS and CDR2 YFSETQ. Trimming cost V 0 bases and J 7 bases, with 11 bases left between them. The CDR3: CASSLEGRGQPQHF. The CDR3 bases are TGCGCCAGCAGCTTGGAGGGACGGGGCCAGCCCCAGCATTTT.

This chain joins TRBV2 and TRBJ2-1; D may be TRBD1 (6 bases). There are 13 residues in the CDR3. Germline V lookup: CDR1 SNHLY, CDR2 FYNNEI. V lost 6 bases to trimming and J lost 10 bases, with 16 bases between them. The CDR3 sequence: CASRVLGGLEQFF. The CDR3 DNA reads TGTGCCAGCAGGGTCCTAGGGGGTCTCGAGCAGTTCTTC.